The clone carrying this T cell receptor beta chain has only one observation. These data come from a study of cytomegalovirus exposure and HLA in healthy donors. Study details: The Caucasian-associated ancestry cluster contained about four fifths of the approximately 390 genotyped donors.

Use of 60 Vbeta and 13 Jbeta primers characterized the PCR. Using immunoSEQ multiplex PCR, the repertoire was profiled, and TCRdb retains in-frame clones only, with some absent. The sample consists of 180,000 or so clones, 65% to 80% of them appearing once. Trimming took 4 bases from V and 7 from J; bases not matched to a gene: 8. Germline V CDR1 and CDR2: SGHTA, FQGNSA. This CDR3 is built from 14 residues. This clonotype was obtained from a woman in her twenties or thirties in good health and CMV-seropositive. Input material: PBMCs. The V and J genes are TRBV7-2 and TRBJ2-7; TRBD1 agrees at 9 bases. The CDR3 region is CASSSDGQGREQYF. The CDR3 DNA follows: TGTGCCAGCAGCTCCGACGGACAGGGGAGGGAGCAGTACTTC.